These 16 T cell receptor beta chains share one sample of origin, sequenced in a study of cytomegalovirus exposure and HLA in healthy donors. The primer mix had 60 Vbeta and 13 Jbeta primers. Produced via immunoSEQ multiplex PCR; TCRdb's table is partial and in-frame only. The sample contains some 170,000 clones, approximately 77% of which appear only once. The sequenced material came from PBMCs. These receptors originate from a man between 25 and 39 years old in good health and CMV-seropositive.

V and J are TRBV30 and TRBJ1-4; 8 nucleotides match TRBD1. The CDR3 has 13 residues. V shed 3 bases, J shed 6 bases, and the junction held 3 bases outside the gene matches. CDR1 and CDR2 from the germline V gene are GTSNPN and SVGIG (reference sequence). CDR3 loop: CAWRTGEHEKLFF. The CDR3 coding sequence is TGTGCCTGGAGGACAGGGGAACATGAAAAACTGTTTTTT.

The chain recombines TRBV5-1 with TRBJ1-1; no definite D call. V gave up 2 bases and J gave up 7 bases, with 18 bases separating them. This CDR3 spans 15 amino acids. The germline CDR1 and CDR2 sequences are SGHRS and YFSETQ. CDR3 in amino acids: CASSFRPEIRYEAFF. The CDR3 nucleotides are TGCGCCAGCAGCTTTCGGCCGGAGATACGGTATGAAGCTTTCTTT.

V is TRBV27 and J is TRBJ1-1; D is possibly TRBD1 (6 bases). Germline assignment: CDR1 MNHEY and CDR2 SMNVEV (reference sequence). V was cut by 6 bases and J by 0 bases, with 14 bases left in between. The CDR3 length is 15 residues. The CDR3 region is CASRALDRMNTEAFF. The DNA for the CDR3 is TGTGCCAGCAGGGCCCTTGACAGGATGAACACTGAAGCTTTCTTT.

V and J are TRBV7-2 and TRBJ2-5; 11 bases line up with TRBD1. Germline CDR1 is SGHTA and CDR2 is FQGNSA. This CDR3 has 16 amino acids. Unmatched junction bases numbered 2, after V lost 1 base and J lost 1 base. The CDR3 region is CASSLGGQGVQETQYF. The CDR3 DNA follows: TGTGCCAGCAGCTTAGGGGGACAGGGGGTCCAAGAGACCCAGTACTTC.

The gene calls are TRBV11-2 and TRBJ2-7, with 10 bases that match TRBD2. CDR3 size: 16 residues. After removal of 3 bases from V and 0 bases from J, the junction contained 5 bases not matched to a gene. Germline CDR1 SGHAT, CDR2 FQNNGV. CDR3 sequence (DNA): TGTGCCAGCAGCTTTCTAGCGGGGGCTTCCTCCTACGAGCAGTACTTC. This encodes CASSFLAGASSYEQYF.

V is TRBV19 and J is TRBJ1-1, with D perhaps TRBD1 (5 bases). CDR3 size: 14 residues. With 4 bases removed from V and 4 bases from J, the gap between germline ends came to 13 bases. Germline assignment: CDR1 LNHDA and CDR2 SQIVND (reference sequence). The CDR3 spells CASSKGNGRTEAFF. The CDR3 DNA is TGTGCCAGTAGTAAGGGGAATGGTCGCACTGAAGCTTTCTTT.

The rearrangement uses TRBV5-1 and TRBJ2-7; 10 nucleotides line up with TRBD1. This CDR3 spans 17 amino acids. CDR1 and CDR2 (germline): SGHRS, YFSETQ. The ends lost 0 bases at V and 9 bases at J; junction bases unmatched: 15. The CDR3: CASSLGGTGVFSAVQYF. As DNA, the CDR3 is TGCGCCAGCAGCTTGGGGGGGACAGGGGTATTTTCGGCGGTGCAGTACTTC.

This sequence joins TRBV27 and TRBJ2-2; 10 bases are a match to TRBD1. The CDR3 length is 15 residues. V shed 5 bases, J shed 3 bases, and the junction held 3 bases outside the gene matches. Germline-derived CDR1 and CDR2 are MNHEY and SMNVEV (reference sequence). The CDR3 nucleotides are TGTGCCAGCAGTAGGACAGGGGGGTACACCGGGGAGCTGTTTTTT. The encoded protein is CASSRTGGYTGELFF.

The V gene is TRBV7-2, the J gene TRBJ2-1, with D perhaps matching TRBD1 (6 bases). Germline V gene sequence: CDR1 SGHTA, CDR2 FQGNSA. The V gene lost 2 bases and the J gene lost 0 bases, with 14 bases spanning the gap. The CDR3 covers 17 residues. The CDR3 DNA is TGTGCCAGCAGCTTACGCCAAGACAGGTACTCCTACAATGAGCAGTTCTTC. Encoded protein: CASSLRQDRYSYNEQFF.

CDR3 residues: CASSGGANSNQPQHF. In DNA form, the CDR3 reads TGTGCCAGCAGCGGGGGAGCTAATAGCAATCAGCCCCAGCATTTT. J is TRBJ1-5 and V is TRBV9; D uncertain. The CDR3 contains 15 residues. Deletions cut 3 bases from V and 0 bases from J, with 10 bases between. Germline values: CDR1 SGDLS, CDR2 YYNGEE. Full variable domain (missing parts from reference TRBV9 and TRBJ1-5): DSGVTQTPKHLITATGQRVTLRCSPRSGDLSVYWYQQSLDQGLQFLIQYYNGEERAKGNILERFSAQQFPDLHSELNLSSLELGDSALYFCASSGGANSNQPQHFGDGTRLSIL.

The V and J genes are TRBV19 and TRBJ2-7, with D perhaps TRBD1 (6 bases). Germline V gene data show CDR1 as LNHDA and CDR2 as SQIVND (reference sequence). V was trimmed by 4 bases and J by 6 bases, leaving 7 bases between them. This CDR3 region has 11 residues. The CDR3 here is CASSNRVEQYF. For the CDR3, the DNA is TGTGCCAGTAGTAACAGGGTCGAGCAGTACTTC.

The V gene is TRBV4-2, the J gene TRBJ2-3; D not certain. Per the germline V gene, CDR1 is LGHNA and CDR2 is YNFKEQ. The CDR3 sequence is 17 residues long. The V end was cut by 1 base, the J end by 3 bases, with 17 bases between. CDR3 coding DNA: TGTGCCAGCAGCCAAGTGAAAACAGTCACCCGAACAGATACGCAGTATTTT. This encodes CASSQVKTVTRTDTQYF.

This clone was observed a single time. V is TRBV7-6 and J is TRBJ1-1; D is unclear. The CDR3 runs to 13 residues. V was shortened by 5 bases and J by 0 bases, with 7 bases between the two germline ends. CDR1 SGHVS and CDR2 FNYEAQ come from the germline V gene. In DNA form, the CDR3 reads TGTGCCAGCAGCGTAGACTTGAACACTGAAGCTTTCTTT. It codes for CASSVDLNTEAFF.

The J gene is TRBJ2-2, the V gene TRBV7-9, with D possibly TRBD1 on 5 matching bases. V shed 4 bases and J shed 4 bases, with 10 bases lying between them. Looked up from germline, CDR1 is SEHNR and CDR2 is FQNEAQ (reference sequence). This CDR3 has 14 amino acids. The CDR3 spells CASSSRAPTGELFF. The CDR3 nucleotides read TGTGCCAGCAGCTCCAGGGCGCCCACCGGGGAGCTGTTTTTT.

This chain uses TRBV28 with TRBJ1-2; maybe TRBD1 (5 bases). V lost 3 bases to trimming and J lost 4 bases, with 15 bases between them. CDR3 size: 15 residues. CDR1 is MDHEN, CDR2 SYDVKM, per germline. The CDR3, as DNA: TGTGCCAGCAGTTTTAGGGTATATAGGGGCTATGGCTACACCTTC. It yields the protein CASSFRVYRGYGYTF.

This chain uses TRBV29-1 with TRBJ2-5; 8 bases map to TRBD2. The V and J ends lost 1 base and 3 bases, in that order; junction bases with no gene match: 7. This CDR3 spans 15 amino acids. Germline V gene data show CDR1 as SQVTM and CDR2 as ANQGSEA. The CDR3 DNA sequence: TGCAGCGTTGAAGGACCCGGGGGGGGAGAAGAGACCCAGTACTTC. This codes for CSVEGPGGGEETQYF. The whole variable domain, filled in from reference TRBV29-1 and TRBJ2-5, reads SAVISQKPSRDICQRGTSLTIQCQVDSQVTMMFWYRQQPGQSLTLIATANQGSEATYESGFVIDKFPISRPNLTFSTLTVSNMSPEDSSIYLCSVEGPGGGEETQYFGPGTRLLVL.